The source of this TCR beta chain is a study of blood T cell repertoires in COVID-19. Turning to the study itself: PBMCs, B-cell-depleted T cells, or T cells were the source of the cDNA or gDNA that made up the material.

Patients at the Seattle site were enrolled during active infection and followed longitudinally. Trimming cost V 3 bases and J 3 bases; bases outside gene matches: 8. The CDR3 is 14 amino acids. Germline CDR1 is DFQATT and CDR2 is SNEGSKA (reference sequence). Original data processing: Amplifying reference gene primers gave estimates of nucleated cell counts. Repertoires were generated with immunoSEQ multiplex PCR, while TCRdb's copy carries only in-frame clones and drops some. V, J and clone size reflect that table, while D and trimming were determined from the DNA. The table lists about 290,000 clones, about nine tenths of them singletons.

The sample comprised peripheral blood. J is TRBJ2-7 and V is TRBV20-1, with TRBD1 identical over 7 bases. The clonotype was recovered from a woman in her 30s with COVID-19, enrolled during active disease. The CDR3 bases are TGCAGTGCTAGTGAACCGGGACAGAACTACGAGCAGTACTTC. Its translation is CSASEPGQNYEQYF.